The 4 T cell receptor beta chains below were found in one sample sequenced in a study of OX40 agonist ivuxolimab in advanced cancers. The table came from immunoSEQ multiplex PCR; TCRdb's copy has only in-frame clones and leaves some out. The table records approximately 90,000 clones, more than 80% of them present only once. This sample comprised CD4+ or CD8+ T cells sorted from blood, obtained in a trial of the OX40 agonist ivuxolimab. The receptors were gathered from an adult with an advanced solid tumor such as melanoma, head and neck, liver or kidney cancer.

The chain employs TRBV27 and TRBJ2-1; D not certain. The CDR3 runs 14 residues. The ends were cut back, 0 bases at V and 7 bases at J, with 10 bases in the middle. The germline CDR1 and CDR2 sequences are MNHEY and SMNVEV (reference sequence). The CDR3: CASSLSDPPNEQFF. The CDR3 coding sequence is TGTGCCAGCAGTTTATCGGACCCCCCGAATGAGCAGTTCTTC.

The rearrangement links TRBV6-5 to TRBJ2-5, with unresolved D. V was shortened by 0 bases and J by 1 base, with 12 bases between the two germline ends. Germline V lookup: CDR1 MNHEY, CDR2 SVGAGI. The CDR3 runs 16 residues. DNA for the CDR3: TGTGCCAGCAGTTACTCGTGCAGATACGTCCAAGAGACCCAGTACTTC. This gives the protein CASSYSCRYVQETQYF.

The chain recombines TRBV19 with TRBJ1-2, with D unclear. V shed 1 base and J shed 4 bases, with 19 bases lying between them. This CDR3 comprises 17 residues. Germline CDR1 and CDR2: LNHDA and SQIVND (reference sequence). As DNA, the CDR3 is TGTGCCAGTAGTATAGCCGTCAGGCGGTCCCCCCTCTATGGCTACACCTTC. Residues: CASSIAVRRSPLYGYTF.

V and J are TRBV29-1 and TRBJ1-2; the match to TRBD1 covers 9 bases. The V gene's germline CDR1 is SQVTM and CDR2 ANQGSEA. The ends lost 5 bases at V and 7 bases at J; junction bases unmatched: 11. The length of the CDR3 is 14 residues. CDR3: CSVFGTGIPGGYTF. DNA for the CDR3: TGCAGCGTTTTTGGGACAGGGATTCCGGGTGGCTACACCTTC.